One and the same sample provided the 28 T cell receptor beta chains below, sequenced in a study of cytomegalovirus exposure and HLA in healthy donors. 13 Jbeta primers and 60 Vbeta primers were used for the PCR. The assay was immunoSEQ multiplex PCR, and TCRdb's table has in-frame clones only and misses some. The sample lists 160,000 or so clones, roughly 80% seen once, with under 1.5% in the top ten. Sequencing was performed on PBMCs. The receptors come from a male donor in good health and CMV-seronegative.

V is TRBV30 and J is TRBJ2-3; tentative D call: TRBD1 (6 bases). The CDR3 spans 12 residues. Per germline, CDR1 GTSNPN and CDR2 SVGIG (reference sequence). The CDR3 reads CGGQRSSDTQYF. The CDR3 nucleotides read TGTGGAGGACAGCGGTCTTCAGATACGCAGTATTTT.

The chain links TRBV12-5 to TRBJ2-5; D is unresolved. The CDR3 extends over 15 amino acids. Trimming removed 5 bases from V and 5 bases from J, with 18 bases in between. Germline-derived CDR1 and CDR2 are LGHNT and FRNRAP. The CDR3 nucleotides are TGTGCTAGTGGTCTATCCGGGTCCTACGTGGAGACCCAGTACTTC. This sequence encodes CASGLSGSYVETQYF.

The gene calls are TRBV10-3 and TRBJ2-5; TRBD2 matches at 9 bases. CDR1 is ENHRY and CDR2 is SYGVKD in the germline V gene. The CDR3 is 15 residues long. V lost 5 bases to trimming and J lost 5 bases; unmatched junction nucleotides: 9. This chain's CDR3 is CAISFSGLASETQYF. The CDR3, as DNA: TGTGCCATCAGTTTTTCGGGACTAGCATCGGAGACCCAGTACTTC.

The gene calls are TRBV7-6 and TRBJ2-3, with D tentatively TRBD2 (6 bases). V gave up 1 base and J gave up 4 bases, with 9 bases separating them. In germline, CDR1 is SGHVS, CDR2 FNYEAQ. The CDR3 has 14 amino acids. The DNA of the CDR3 is TGTGCCAGCAGCTTAGGATCGGGAGCAGATACGCAGTATTTT. The encoded protein is CASSLGSGADTQYF.

The gene calls are TRBV4-3 and TRBJ2-6; 13 nucleotides agree with TRBD2. The CDR3 totals 18 residues. Losses at the gene ends were 4 bases for V and 5 bases for J; bases not matched to a gene: 8. Germline CDR1 is LGHNA and CDR2 is YSLEER. CDR3 sequence reads: CASSPGLAGRQRANVLTF. CDR3 DNA: TGCGCCAGCAGCCCGGGACTAGCGGGGCGCCAGAGGGCCAACGTCCTGACTTTC.

V and J are TRBV28 and TRBJ1-2, with D uncertain. V lost 2 bases and J 0 bases, leaving 4 bases between the germline ends. The CDR3 is made up of 13 amino acids. CDR1 is MDHEN, CDR2 SYDVKM, per germline. DNA for the CDR3: TGTGCCAGCAGTTTAGGCACTAACTATGGCTACACCTTC. This codes for CASSLGTNYGYTF.

This clone showed up just once. The CDR3 loop is CASSLYPAKGQYNEKLFF. CDR3 bases: TGTGCCAGCAGCTTATATCCCGCGAAGGGACAGTACAATGAAAAACTGTTTTTT. The rearrangement links TRBV11-2 to TRBJ1-4; 7 positions agree with TRBD1. The CDR3 has 18 amino acids. Trimming at V came to 2 bases and at J to 5 bases, leaving 14 bases not matched to a gene. Germline loops: CDR1 SGHAT, CDR2 FQNNGV.

The chain carries TRBV19 and TRBJ2-1; D possibly corresponds to TRBD1 (6 bases). Trimming pared 7 bases from V and 9 bases from J, leaving 19 bases between. The germline V gene encodes CDR1 LNHDA and CDR2 SQIVND (reference sequence). The length of the CDR3 is 14 residues. CDR3 residues: CASTRDTGRGEQFF. CDR3 bases: TGTGCCAGTACCCGGGACACCGGACGCGGTGAGCAGTTCTTC.

V usage is TRBV6-6 and J usage is TRBJ1-2; 11 bases map to TRBD1. J was trimmed by 0 bases and V by 6 bases; bases with no gene match: 3. The CDR3 totals 15 residues. Per germline, CDR1 MNHNY and CDR2 SVGAGI (reference sequence). CDR3 amino acids: CASRSGQGANYGYTF. For the CDR3, the DNA is TGTGCCAGCAGATCGGGACAGGGGGCTAACTATGGCTACACCTTC.

The DNA of the CDR3 is TGTGCCAGCAGTTTACTCAAACAGGACCCCCCTGAAGCTTTCTTT. It specifies CASSLLKQDPPEAFF. J is TRBJ1-1 and V is TRBV27; TRBD1 is a possible D gene (5 bases). Germline CDR1 reads MNHEY; CDR2 reads SMNVEV (reference sequence). Trimming removed 2 bases from V and 6 bases from J, with 16 bases in between. This CDR3 is built from 15 residues.

In its sample, this clone was seen a few times. The gene calls are TRBV4-3 and TRBJ2-2; a weak D match, TRBD2 (5 bases). CDR3 length equals 16 residues. V was cut by 3 bases and J by 0 bases, with 11 bases left in between. Germline values: CDR1 LGHNA, CDR2 YSLEER. CDR3 residues: CASSQGQLANTGELFF. The CDR3 DNA reads TGCGCCAGCAGCCAGGGCCAACTAGCGAACACCGGGGAGCTGTTTTTT.

This CDR3 is CASSPVTGGETQYF. In nucleotides, the CDR3 is TGTGCCAGCTCACCCGTTACTGGGGGGGAGACCCAGTACTTC. The V and J genes are TRBV18 and TRBJ2-5; tentatively, D is TRBD2 (6 bases). This CDR3 has 14 residues. The germline CDR1 and CDR2 sequences are KGHSH and LQKENI. V shed 3 bases and J shed 5 bases, with 13 bases lying between them.

The V and J genes are TRBV21-1 and TRBJ2-3; the table gives TRBD2 as D, unverified against the DNA. TRBV21-1 is a known pseudogene. The CDR3 has 16 residues. CDR3 protein: CASSKVASGRKHTQYF. The CDR3 coding sequence is TGTGCCAGCAGCAAAGTGGCTAGCGGGAGGAAACATACGCAGTATTTT.

The rearrangement uses TRBV19 and TRBJ1-1, with D possibly TRBD1 on 6 matching bases. Germline CDR1 and CDR2: LNHDA and SQIVND (reference sequence). The CDR3 length is 15 residues. Trimming removed 5 bases at V and 1 base at J, with 14 bases between. The CDR3 loop is CASSPLQGGNTEAFF. CDR3 sequence (DNA): TGTGCCAGTAGTCCTCTACAGGGCGGGAACACTGAAGCTTTCTTT.

This clone was seen only once. The CDR3 DNA follows: TGTGCCAGCAGCCACGACAGTGAGCAGTACTTC. Residues: CASSHDSEQYF. V is TRBV7-9 and J is TRBJ2-7; D is perhaps TRBD1 (5 bases). From germline, CDR1 is SEHNR and CDR2 FQNEAQ (reference sequence). The germline V and J ends were trimmed by 5 bases and 7 bases, with 9 bases remaining between them. This CDR3 is built from 11 residues. The full variable domain, rest sourced from reference TRBV7-9 and TRBJ2-7, is DTGVSQNPRHKITKRGQNVTFRCDPISEHNRLYWYRQTLGQGPEFLTYFQNEAQLEKSRLLSDRFSAERPKGSFSTLEIQRTEQGDSAMYLCASSHDSEQYFGPGTRLTVT.

J is TRBJ1-2 and V is TRBV30; D remains unclear. Per germline, CDR1 GTSNPN and CDR2 SVGIG (reference sequence). The CDR3 consists of 12 residues. Trimming cost V 3 bases and J 4 bases, with 9 bases left between them. CDR3 bases: TGTGCCTGGAGGCGGCAGCGCTATGGCTACACCTTC. Translating it yields CAWRRQRYGYTF.

This chain connects TRBV18 to TRBJ1-1; D is unclear. This CDR3 is built from 15 residues. Germline V lookup: CDR1 KGHSH, CDR2 LQKENI. Between the trimmed V and J ends, which lost 0 bases and 0 bases, there was a span of 8 bases. CDR3 in amino acids: CASSPPSVMNTEAFF. CDR3 DNA: TGTGCCAGCTCACCACCGTCAGTTATGAACACTGAAGCTTTCTTT.

V and J are TRBV27 and TRBJ2-5; D call uncertain. Germline V gives CDR1 MNHEY, CDR2 SMNVEV (reference sequence). The CDR3 totals 14 residues. Deletions cut 4 bases from V and 0 bases from J, with 9 bases between. CDR3 in amino acids: CASSSVTYQETQYF. The DNA for the CDR3 is TGTGCCAGCAGTTCGGTCACGTACCAAGAGACCCAGTACTTC.

V is TRBV11-2 and J is TRBJ2-3; D possibly corresponds to TRBD2 (6 bases). V gave up 5 bases and J gave up 2 bases, with 14 bases separating them. Germline CDR1 is SGHAT and CDR2 is FQNNGV. The CDR3 loop spans 15 amino acids. The chain's CDR3 is CASSVSGSSTDTQYF. The CDR3 region has the DNA TGTGCCAGCAGCGTATCCGGGAGCTCCACAGATACGCAGTATTTT.

The chain carries TRBV19 and TRBJ1-3; the D is unclear. The V gene's germline CDR1 is LNHDA and CDR2 SQIVND (reference sequence). The V end lost 6 bases, the J end lost 0 bases, and 9 bases lay between the germline ends. There are 14 residues in the CDR3. DNA of the CDR3: TGTGCCAGTAGCCCCGGGAACTCTGGAAACACCATATATTTT. Its protein is CASSPGNSGNTIYF.

This rearrangement joins TRBV6-5 to TRBJ2-7; TRBD2 aligns across 9 bases. The junction had 3 bases not matched to a gene; V was cut back by 0 bases and J by 0 bases. The V gene's germline CDR1 is MNHEY and CDR2 SVGAGI. There are 16 residues in the CDR3. The CDR3 DNA follows: TGTGCCAGCAGTTACTCGGCGGGAGGGAACTCCTACGAGCAGTACTTC. Encoded protein: CASSYSAGGNSYEQYF.

This clone was picked up a small number of times. V is TRBV5-1 and J is TRBJ2-7; TRBD1 agrees at 7 bases. CDR1 SGHRS and CDR2 YFSETQ come from the germline V gene. V lost 4 bases to trimming and J lost 1 base; unmatched junction nucleotides: 5. The length of the CDR3 is 14 residues. CDR3 nucleotide sequence: TGCGCCAGCAGCCCCCGACAGGGATCCTACGAGCAGTACTTC. Its protein product is CASSPRQGSYEQYF.

Details on this clone: Sequence at one end of the junction differs from germline and may be a read error. This chain uses TRBV6-1 with TRBJ2-6; TRBD1 might be the D (6 bases). The CDR3 is 17 residues long. From germline, CDR1 is MNHNS and CDR2 SASEGT. CDR3 DNA: TGTGCCAGCAGTGCACAGGGAAGTAACTCTGGGGCCAACGGCCTGACTTTC. Encoded protein: CASSAQGSNSGANGLTF.

The rearrangement links TRBV19 to TRBJ1-5; the match to TRBD1 covers 8 bases. Germline V CDR1 and CDR2: LNHDA, SQIVND (reference sequence). V gave up 8 bases and J gave up 4 bases; unmatched junction bases: 4. This CDR3 has 13 residues. The CDR3 bases are TGTGCCAGTGCCGGGACAGGTAATCAGCCCCAGCATTTT. Its translation is CASAGTGNQPQHF. The entire variable domain, with the rest obtained from reference TRBV19 and TRBJ1-5, is as follows: DGGITQSPKYLFRKEGQNVTLSCEQNLNHDAMYWYRQDPGQGLRLIYYSQIVNDFQKGDIAEGYSVSREKKESFPLTVTSAQKNPTAFYLCASAGTGNQPQHFGDGTRLSIL.

The gene calls are TRBV2 and TRBJ2-7; D perhaps matches TRBD2 (5 bases). Trimming cost V 4 bases and J 3 bases, with 16 bases left between them. The CDR3 is made up of 15 amino acids. Per germline, CDR1 SNHLY and CDR2 FYNNEI. The CDR3 coding sequence is TGTGCCAGCAGTGTCGAGCGGAGCTCATTCTACGAGCAGTACTTC. Protein: CASSVERSSFYEQYF.

The V gene is TRBV5-1, the J gene TRBJ2-3; TRBD2 matches at 12 bases. CDR3 size: 15 residues. Germline V CDR1 and CDR2: SGHRS, YFSETQ. With V trimmed by 2 bases and J by 5 bases, 3 bases remained unmatched. CDR3 sequence: CASSLRLAGEDTQYF. The CDR3 nucleotides are TGCGCCAGCAGCTTACGACTAGCGGGAGAAGATACGCAGTATTTT. Full variable domain (missing parts from reference TRBV5-1 and TRBJ2-3): KAGVTQTPRYLIKTRGQQVTLSCSPISGHRSVSWYQQTPGQGLQFLFEYFSETQRNKGNFPGRFSGRQFSNSRSEMNVSTLELGDSALYLCASSLRLAGEDTQYFGPGTRLTVL.

The rearrangement links TRBV11-2 to TRBJ2-1; D possibly corresponds to TRBD2 (5 bases). The CDR3 length is 13 residues. CDR1 is SGHAT, CDR2 FQNNGV, per germline. V gave up 1 base and J gave up 6 bases, with 7 bases separating them. The CDR3 bases are TGTGCCAGCAGCTTAGGAGCGGTCAATGAGCAGTTCTTC. Residues: CASSLGAVNEQFF. Drawing the rest from reference TRBV11-2 and TRBJ2-1, the complete variable domain is EAGVAQSPRYKIIEKRQSVAFWCNPISGHATLYWYQQILGQGPKLLIQFQNNGVVDDSQLPKDRFSAERLKGVDSTLKIQPAKLEDSAVYLCASSLGAVNEQFFGPGTRLTVL.

The chain uses TRBV7-9 and TRBJ2-2; 10 bases agree with TRBD1. The length of the CDR3 is 15 residues. Germline CDR1 reads SEHNR; CDR2 reads FQNEAQ (reference sequence). V was pared by 2 bases and J by 5 bases, with 2 bases of the junction left unmatched. DNA of the CDR3: TGTGCCAGCAGCTTAAGGGGACAGGGGACCGGGGAGCTGTTTTTT. Its protein product is CASSLRGQGTGELFF.